This T cell receptor (beta chain) came from a study of blood T cell repertoires in COVID-19. As for the study in general: The United States, Italy and Spain were the sources of the acute and convalescent COVID-19 samples. Sample material is recorded as cDNA or gDNA derived from T cells, B-cell-depleted T cells, or PBMCs.

In the original processing: Reference gene primer amplification gave estimated nucleated cell counts. Clones were read by immunoSEQ multiplex PCR, and TCRdb kept only the in-frame ones, dropping some. The DNA was the basis for D and trimming; V, J and clone size are from that table. The sample lists about 180,000 clones, around 80% occurring once. The origin of this receptor is a man in his 70s with active or convalescent COVID-19. Sequences were obtained from peripheral blood.

The CDR3 loop is CAWKGQGTSSEQYF. The DNA of the CDR3 is TGTGCCTGGAAGGGACAGGGGACTTCTAGCGAGCAGTACTTC. V gene TRBV30 combines with J gene TRBJ2-7, with 10 bases lining up with TRBD1. Trimming cost V 4 bases and J 6 bases; bases outside gene matches: 9. The germline V gene encodes CDR1 GTSNPN and CDR2 SVGIG (reference sequence). The CDR3 has 14 amino acids.